The 7 T cell receptor beta chains in this list originate from one sample, sequenced in a study of type 1 and type 2 diabetes patients. Amplification started from genomic DNA. Multiplex PCR with 30 forward and 13 reverse primers amplified the TCR beta CDR3. TCRdb redid the calling of the multiplex PCR reads with MiXCR, one entry per CDR3 protein. This sample has fewer than 300,000 distinct CDR3 sequences, with around 50% found just once. Input material: peripheral blood mononuclear cells (PBMCs). The receptors here all came from a man between 18 and 29 years old with type 2 diabetes.

This clonotype was seen a few times. V gene TRBV4-1 combines with J gene TRBJ1-6, with D possibly matching TRBD1 (6 bases). CDR1 and CDR2 (germline): MGHRA, YSYEKL. Trimming shortened V by 2 bases and J by 3 bases, and 11 bases separated the two germline ends. This CDR3 is 16 amino acids long. DNA for the CDR3: TGCGCCAGCAGCCAACAAGGGGGGCTCTATAATTCACCCCTCCACTTT. It is translated as CASSQQGGLYNSPLHF.

The CDR3 sequence: CASSLQGSFDNQPQHF. The CDR3 DNA follows: TGTGCCAGCTCACTTCAGGGATCTTTCGACAATCAGCCCCAGCATTTT. This rearrangement joins TRBV18 to TRBJ1-5, with D possibly matching TRBD1 (5 bases). The CDR3 has 16 residues. The V end lost 4 bases, the J end lost 3 bases, and 16 bases lay between the germline ends. In germline, CDR1 is KGHSH, CDR2 LQKENI.

The chain uses TRBV27 and TRBJ1-1, with 8 nucleotides matching TRBD1. Germline lookup yields CDR1 MNHEY and CDR2 SMNVEV (reference sequence). Trimming removed 6 bases from V and 10 bases from J; junction bases left unmatched: 10. This CDR3 has 13 residues. DNA for the CDR3: TGTGCCAGCAGATCCGGGACAGGTCTGGGAGCTTTCTTT. Its protein product is CASRSGTGLGAFF.

This clonotype has more than one count but fewer than ten. The chain couples TRBV20-1 to TRBJ2-7, with TRBD1 matching over 7 bases. In germline, CDR1 is DFQATT, CDR2 SNEGSKA (reference sequence). Trimming at V came to 3 bases and at J to 0 bases, leaving 8 bases not matched to a gene. The CDR3 extends over 15 amino acids. The CDR3 DNA follows: TGCAGTGCTAGCGATCCCCAGGGGGTCTCCTACGAGCAGTACTTC. The encoded protein is CSASDPQGVSYEQYF.

Details on this clonotype: A read error is possible here, since a much larger clone lies one base away. The chain couples TRBV7-2 to TRBJ2-7; 9 nucleotides align to TRBD1. The CDR3 runs 15 residues. V lost 0 bases and J lost 7; bases outside the gene matches: 7. Germline CDR1 SGHTA, CDR2 FQGNSA. The DNA for the CDR3 is TGTGCCAGCAGCTTAGCGGGACAGGGTTCTGCTGAGCAGTACTTC. It specifies CASSLAGQGSAEQYF.

The chain uses TRBV11-2 and TRBJ2-7; 8 nucleotides agree with TRBD2. From germline, CDR1 is SGHAT and CDR2 FQNNGV. The CDR3 loop spans 14 amino acids. V dropped 3 bases and J dropped 7; count of bases not matched to a gene: 8. The CDR3 here is CASSLTREGGEQYF. The DNA for the CDR3 is TGTGCCAGCAGCTTGACACGGGAGGGAGGGGAGCAGTACTTC.

The sample holds a few counts of this clonotype. The J gene is TRBJ1-2, the V gene TRBV6-6; D remains unclear. Germline-derived CDR1 and CDR2 are MNHNY and SVGAGI (reference sequence). The CDR3 consists of 15 residues. V shed 2 bases and J shed 2 bases, with 12 bases lying between them. The CDR3 is CASSYAGGVNYGYTF. CDR3 DNA sequence: TGTGCCAGCAGTTACGCCGGCGGAGTGAACTATGGCTACACCTTC.